The 13 T cell receptor beta chains below were found in one sample sequenced in a study of blood T cell repertoires in COVID-19. The assay was immunoSEQ multiplex PCR, and TCRdb's table has in-frame clones only and misses some. The data hold tens of thousands of clones, with about four fifths observed a single time. Sequenced: peripheral blood. These receptors were collected from a woman in her fifties or sixties with acute or convalescent COVID-19.

This clone was counted a single time. This chain uses TRBV29-1 with TRBJ2-3; possible D gene TRBD2, 7 bases. The CDR3 runs to 14 residues. V lost 7 bases and J lost 6, with 20 bases in between. Germline lookup yields CDR1 SQVTM and CDR2 ANQGSEA. The chain's CDR3 is CSAGRGAAWDTQYF. The CDR3 nucleotides are TGCAGCGCTGGCCGGGGGGCCGCCTGGGATACGCAGTATTTT.

V gene TRBV5-5 combines with J gene TRBJ1-1, with TRBD1 matching over 8 bases. The CDR3 runs 19 residues. V lost 3 bases to trimming and J lost 0 bases; unmatched junction nucleotides: 16. The germline V gene encodes CDR1 SGHKS and CDR2 YYEKEE (reference sequence). The CDR3 nucleotides are TGTGCCAGCAGCTACCCGTCACAACAGGGGGAAGGTCTGAACACTGAAGCTTTCTTT. Its protein product is CASSYPSQQGEGLNTEAFF.

CDR3 DNA: TGTGCCAGCAGCGGGGACAATTATGACTATGGCTACACCTTC. Translated: CASSGDNYDYGYTF. V gene TRBV28 combines with J gene TRBJ1-2; possibly TRBD1 for D (6 bases). V shed 6 bases and J shed 3 bases, with 14 bases lying between them. Germline V CDR1 and CDR2: MDHEN, SYDVKM. The length of the CDR3 is 14 residues.

V is TRBV6-6 and J is TRBJ1-4; 7 positions match TRBD1. The junction had 17 bases not matched to a gene; V was cut back by 7 bases and J by 12 bases. The CDR3 loop spans 15 amino acids. Germline lookup yields CDR1 MNHNY and CDR2 SVGAGI (reference sequence). The DNA for the CDR3 is TGTGCCAGCATCAGCCGACAGGGCCGATCGTCAGAACTGTTTTTT. The encoded protein is CASISRQGRSSELFF.

The chain uses TRBV3-1 (or the pseudogene TRBV3-2) and TRBJ1-1; no clear D gene. The germline V gene encodes CDR1 LGHDT and CDR2 YNNKEL (reference sequence). The CDR3 loop spans 15 amino acids. Trimming pared 4 bases from V and 2 bases from J, leaving 14 bases between. CDR3 coding DNA: TGTGCCAGCAGCCTCAGTAGGAGATCCAACACTGAAGCTTTCTTT. Translation gives CASSLSRRSNTEAFF.

This CDR3 is CASSNTGTGRDIQYF. The CDR3 DNA reads as TGTGCCAGCAGTAATACAGGTACAGGGAGGGACATTCAGTACTTC. J is TRBJ2-4 and V is TRBV6-5; D is perhaps TRBD2 (7 bases). This CDR3 has 15 amino acids. V lost 5 bases, J lost 8 bases, and 19 bases lay in between. Germline CDR1 MNHEY, CDR2 SVGAGI.

This clone was seen a handful of times. This chain links TRBV18 with TRBJ1-2; D possibly corresponds to TRBD1 (5 bases). This CDR3 has 14 amino acids. V lost 3 bases and J 5 bases, leaving 13 bases between the germline ends. The germline V gene has CDR1 KGHSH and CDR2 LQKENI. The CDR3 here is CASSPTNRKYGYTF. CDR3 coding DNA: TGTGCCAGCTCACCTACGAACAGGAAATATGGCTACACCTTC.

Of note for this clone: The same CDR3 also results from other DNA sequences found in this sample. V is TRBV7-9 and J is TRBJ2-2; D gene uncertain. This CDR3 is 13 amino acids long. Trimming removed 5 bases from V and 2 bases from J, with 6 bases in between. Looked up from germline, CDR1 is SEHNR and CDR2 is FQNEAQ (reference sequence). CDR3 sequence: CASSLLNTGELFF. In DNA form, the CDR3 reads TGTGCCAGCAGCCTTCTCAACACCGGGGAGCTGTTTTTT. The variable domain in full, completed from reference TRBV7-9 and TRBJ2-2, reads DTGVSQNPRHKITKRGQNVTFRCDPISEHNRLYWYRQTLGQGPEFLTYFQNEAQLEKSRLLSDRFSAERPKGSFSTLEIQRTEQGDSAMYLCASSLLNTGELFFGEGSRLTVL.

This clone turned up a few times. V gene TRBV25-1 combines with J gene TRBJ1-6, with TRBD1 matching 9 bases. This CDR3 has 13 amino acids. V lost 6 bases and J lost 10; bases outside the gene matches: 4. Germline loops: CDR1 MGHDK, CDR2 SYGVNS. The DNA for the CDR3 is TGTGCCAGCAGGGAACAGGGGGCCTCACCCCTCCACTTT. Its protein product is CASREQGASPLHF.

The chain uses TRBV29-1 and TRBJ1-5; D possibly corresponds to TRBD1 (5 bases). Germline lookup yields CDR1 SQVTM and CDR2 ANQGSEA. Trimming removed 3 bases from V and 3 bases from J, with 9 bases in between. The CDR3 loop spans 13 amino acids. CDR3 residues: CSVEGGVNQPQHF. CDR3 coding DNA: TGCAGCGTTGAGGGGGGGGTCAATCAGCCCCAGCATTTT.

This clone appeared a single time. V usage is TRBV10-3 and J usage is TRBJ1-4; the match to TRBD1 covers 7 bases. The V segment lost 7 bases and the J segment 6 bases; nucleotides outside the gene matches: 14. CDR3 length: 16 amino acids. Germline lookup yields CDR1 ENHRY and CDR2 SYGVKD. Here the CDR3 reads CAIMVSRTGEHEKLFF. For the CDR3, the DNA is TGTGCCATCATGGTGAGTCGAACAGGGGAGCATGAAAAACTGTTTTTT.

The V gene is TRBV18, the J gene TRBJ1-1; 9 positions agree with TRBD1. V trimming: 2 bases; J trimming: 1 base; junction bases outside the gene matches: 2. The CDR3 totals 15 residues. The germline V gene has CDR1 KGHSH and CDR2 LQKENI. The CDR3, as DNA: TGTGCCAGCTCACCAGCGGGACAGGGGAACACTGAAGCTTTCTTT. This codes for CASSPAGQGNTEAFF.

This rearrangement joins TRBV28 to TRBJ1-5; 8 bases agree with TRBD1. Germline values: CDR1 MDHEN, CDR2 SYDVKM. V lost 6 bases, J lost 7 bases, and 11 bases stayed unmatched. The CDR3 is 15 amino acids. The CDR3 DNA sequence: TGTGCCAGCAGCCAACCTTCAGGGGGCTGGCAGCCCCAGCATTTT. Amino acids: CASSQPSGGWQPQHF.